This TCR beta chain was sequenced for a study of tumor-infiltrating lymphocytes in glioblastoma multiforme. Points on this clonotype: The antigen is unknown. Its ends do not fully match the called genes, so a read error is possible.

The length of the CDR3 is 14 residues. The V gene's germline CDR1 is DFQATT and CDR2 SNEGSKA (reference sequence). Study outcomes and limitations: Functional subtype sorting of these T cells was not performed.

TCR beta libraries were built from RNA through three nested multiplex PCR rounds using modified ARM-PCR. Input was roughly 0.54 ug total RNA, reverse-transcribed with a C-beta primer. TCRdb used MiXCR to reprocess the multiplex PCR reads, holding one entry per CDR3 protein. The data contain about 15,000 distinct CDR3 sequences, roughly 73% of them singletons. Sequenced: brain tumor tissue. The J gene is TRBJ2-1, the V gene TRBV20-1, with D perhaps TRBD2 (5 bases). The receptor comes from a male donor with glioblastoma. The CDR3 nucleotides are TGCAGTGCTAGAGATCGGGTCTCCTACAATGAGCGGCTCTTC. Encoded protein: CSARDRVSYNERLF.